This T cell receptor (beta chain) was found in a study of shared clonotypes between healthy human individuals. The repertoire was sequenced with immunoSEQ multiplex PCR; TCRdb's copy has only in-frame clones and lacks some. The sample consists of fewer than 3 million clones, approximately 90% of them appearing once. Trimming stripped 7 bases from V and 2 bases from J, with 3 bases between. Per the germline V gene, CDR1 is MDHEN and CDR2 is SYDVKM. This CDR3 contains 11 residues. Study-level points and caveats: The study found roughly 5% of naive CD4 clonotypes shared across a handful of donors. The sampled material consisted only of blood, and tissue repertoires are likely to differ. Expectations were that clonotype sharing among donors would be affected by sequencing depth.

Regarding this clone: Its antigen is undetermined.

The J gene is TRBJ2-1, the V gene TRBV28; D remains ambiguous. Sample: naive CD4+ T cells from PBMCs. The sample's subset: CD45RA+ positively selected. This TCR derives from a man between 18 and 35 years old in good health. Some clones in this sample may be carry-over from other donors' samples. This CDR3 is CASKTYNEQFF. The DNA of the CDR3 is TGTGCCAGCAAAACCTACAATGAGCAGTTCTTC.